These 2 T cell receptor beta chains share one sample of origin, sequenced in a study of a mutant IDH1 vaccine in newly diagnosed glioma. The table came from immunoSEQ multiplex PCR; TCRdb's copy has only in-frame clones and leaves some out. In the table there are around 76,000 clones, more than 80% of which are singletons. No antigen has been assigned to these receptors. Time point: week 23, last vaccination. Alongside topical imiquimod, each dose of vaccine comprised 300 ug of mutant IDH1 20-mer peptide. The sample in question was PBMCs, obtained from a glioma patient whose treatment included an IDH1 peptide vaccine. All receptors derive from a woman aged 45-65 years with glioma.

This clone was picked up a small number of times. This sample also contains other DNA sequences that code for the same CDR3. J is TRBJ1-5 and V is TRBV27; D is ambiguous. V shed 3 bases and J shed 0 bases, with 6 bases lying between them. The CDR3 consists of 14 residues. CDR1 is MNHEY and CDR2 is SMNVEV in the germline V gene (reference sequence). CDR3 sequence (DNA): TGTGCCAGCAGTTTGGGAGGTAGCAATCAGCCCCAGCATTTT. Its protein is CASSLGGSNQPQHF.

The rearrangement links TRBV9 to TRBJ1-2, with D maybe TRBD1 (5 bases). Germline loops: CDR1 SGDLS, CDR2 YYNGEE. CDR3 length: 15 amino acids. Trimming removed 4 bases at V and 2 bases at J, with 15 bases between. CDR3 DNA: TGTGCCAGCAGCCCCACCCAGGGAAAGAACTATGGCTACACCTTC. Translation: CASSPTQGKNYGYTF.